The 31 T cell receptor beta chains presented below share a single source sample, sequenced in a study of T cell clonality in common variable immunodeficiency (dated by TCRdb to 2015 to 2017). Summary of the overall study and its limitations: Reportedly, TCRbeta sequences from CVID had fewer deletions and N-nucleotide insertions, and highly modified clones with 13 or more V deletions were absent from CVID.

No antigens are known for them. Library preparation was by the immunoSEQ multiplex PCR assay. TCRdb obtained this table from immuneACCESS and retained in-frame rearrangements with V and J assigned. These tables miss some clones; where compared with another copy, unresolved V genes account for less than half of the shortfall, and the remainder is unexplained. This sample includes roughly 42,000 clones, and none of them was observed just once. In total, the top ten clones hold about 6.3% of the sample. The source material was peripheral blood mononuclear cells. Receptor source: a human donor with common variable immunodeficiency.

This clone was recorded many times. CDR3 residues: CASSIPTGTDTQYF. The CDR3 DNA, read in part, is TGTGCCAGCAGTATTCCTACAGGCACAGATACG. The gene calls are TRBV7-8 and TRBJ2-3; D gene ambiguous. The CDR3 end is not reached by the read, which stops 3 residues before it; the germline J gene fills it in. The germline gives CDR1 SGHVS, CDR2 FQNEAQ. This CDR3 is built from 14 residues. Trimming removed 6 bases from V and 1 base from J, with 11 bases in between.

Regarding this clone: The read stops 3 residues short of the end of the CDR3; the missing end is completed from the germline J gene. The rearrangement uses TRBV19 and TRBJ2-6, with TRBD1 matching over 9 bases. The length of the CDR3 is 16 residues. Germline V gene lookup returns CDR1 LNHDA and CDR2 SQIVND (reference sequence). V shed 5 bases and J 3 bases; nucleotides not matched to a gene: 5. The part of the CDR3 DNA that was read is TGTGCCAGTAGTTCTACAGGGGGCAATGGGGCCAACGTC. Encoded protein: CASSSTGGNGANV. The whole CDR3 sequence reads CASSSTGGNGANVLTF.

This clone was picked up many times. The CDR3 is cut off 3 residues early in the read; its end comes from the germline J gene. This sequence joins TRBV20-1 and TRBJ2-7, with 11 bases fitting TRBD2. CDR3 length: 15 residues. The V gene end was trimmed by 1 base and the J gene end by 2 bases; junction bases not matched to a gene: 4. Germline V gives CDR1 DFQATT, CDR2 SNEGSKA (reference sequence). The CDR3 sequence: CSARGRTSGPYEQYF. The CDR3 DNA, read in part, is TGCAGTGCTAGAGGGCGGACTAGCGGGCCCTACGAG.

This clone was observed many times. Coverage ceases 3 residues before the CDR3 finishes, and the germline J gene fills in the end. The rearrangement joins TRBV19 to TRBJ2-7, with D perhaps matching TRBD2 (6 bases). This CDR3 contains 14 residues. Germline-derived CDR1 and CDR2 are LNHDA and SQIVND (reference sequence). Trimming left V 5 bases short and J 2 bases short, with 13 bases between. The sequenced part of the CDR3 DNA is TGTGCCAGTAGTTTCGGGGGAACAACCTACGAG. Translated: CASSFGGTTYE. The full-length CDR3 reads as CASSFGGTTYEQYF.

This clone was seen at least ten times. The read ends 3 residues shy of where the CDR3 ends; the end is completed using the germline J gene. The V gene is TRBV7-6, the J gene TRBJ2-2; perhaps TRBD1 as D (5 bases). The CDR3 length is 14 residues. Germline V CDR1 and CDR2: SGHVS, FNYEAQ. Trimming took off 5 bases at V and 1 base at J, with 8 bases between the two ends. The chain's CDR3 is CASSPDRNTGELFF. Partial CDR3 DNA: TGTGCCAGCAGCCCTGACAGGAACACCGGGGAG.

This clone was seen at least ten times. The CDR3 extends 3 residues past the end of the read, so its final part is completed from the germline J gene. The V gene is TRBV7-3, the J gene TRBJ1-4; possible D gene TRBD1, 6 bases. Trimming removed 5 bases from V and 2 bases from J, with 18 bases in between. The CDR3 is 17 residues long. The germline gives CDR1 SGHTA, CDR2 FQGTGA. This CDR3 is CASSRPPRGSTNEKLFF. The CDR3 DNA, read in part, is TGTGCCAGCAGCCGCCCTCCGAGGGGGTCGACTAATGAAAAA.

CDR3 bases read: TGTGCCAGCAGCTTTACTAGCGGGGGGTACAATGAG. Encoded protein: CASSFTSGGYNE. The whole CDR3 reads CASSFTSGGYNEQFF. The genes are TRBV7-2 and TRBJ2-1, with TRBD2 matching over 12 bases. The sequenced fragment ends 3 residues before the CDR3 boundary, so the rest is inferred from the germline J gene. CDR1 and CDR2 (germline): SGHTA, FQGNSA. The CDR3 is 15 amino acids. Trimming at V came to 3 bases and at J to 4 bases, leaving 1 base not matched to a gene.

The sample holds many counts of this clone. The read halts 3 residues ahead of the CDR3 end, with the missing end drawn from the germline J gene. The chain employs TRBV29-1 and TRBJ2-5; D perhaps matches TRBD2 (5 bases). The V gene's germline CDR1 is SQVTM and CDR2 ANQGSEA. V was clipped by 0 bases and J by 4 bases, with 6 bases between them. The length of the CDR3 is 12 residues. CDR3 DNA (partial): TGCAGCGTTGAAGATGCGGGAGAGACC. Protein: CSVEDAGET. The complete CDR3 reads CSVEDAGETQYF.

With respect to this clone: Read sequence stops 3 residues before the CDR3 end, and the germline J gene provides the missing end. V is TRBV19 and J is TRBJ2-7; possible D gene TRBD1, 7 bases. Germline CDR1 and CDR2: LNHDA and SQIVND (reference sequence). This CDR3 is built from 14 residues. V was clipped by 5 bases and J by 1 base, with 12 bases between them. The CDR3 sequence: CASSLGGQSYEQYF. The CDR3 DNA, read in part, is TGTGCCAGTAGTCTGGGGGGACAGTCCTACGAG.

Comment on this clone: The CDR3 end falls 3 residues outside the read, so it is completed with the germline J gene. This rearrangement joins TRBV7-9 to TRBJ2-7; TRBD1 might be the D (7 bases). With 4 bases removed from V and 4 bases from J, the gap between germline ends came to 17 bases. The CDR3 has 15 amino acids. From germline, CDR1 is SEHNR and CDR2 FQNEAQ (reference sequence). CDR3 DNA (partial): TGTGCCAGCAGCTCGCGGGACAGCGAAGCGTACGAG. Translating it yields CASSSRDSEAYE. The full-length CDR3 reads as CASSSRDSEAYEQYF.

This clone was recorded many times. The DNA ends 3 residues before the CDR3 does, and the rest of the CDR3 is filled in from the germline J gene. The chain combines TRBV30 with TRBJ2-4; either TRBD1 or TRBD2 may supply D (5 bases each). Per germline, CDR1 GTSNPN and CDR2 SVGIG (reference sequence). V lost 3 bases, J lost 3 bases, and 9 bases lay in between. The CDR3 has 13 residues. CDR3 protein: CAWRQRGKNIQYF. The CDR3 DNA, read in part, is TGTGCCTGGAGGCAGAGGGGCAAAAACATT.

As to this clone: The read gets to within 3 residues of the CDR3 end, and the germline J gene fills in the rest. V usage is TRBV19 and J usage is TRBJ1-3; TRBD1 matches 10 bases. Germline values: CDR1 LNHDA, CDR2 SQIVND (reference sequence). The CDR3 has 16 residues. The V segment lost 5 bases and the J segment 0 bases; nucleotides outside the gene matches: 4. CDR3 DNA (partial): TGTGCCAGTAGTGGGACAGGGGCAAACTCTGGAAACACC. It is translated as CASSGTGANSGNT. The whole CDR3 region reads CASSGTGANSGNTIYF.

The table lists this clone with many counts. The read terminates 3 residues before the CDR3 end, so the remaining end is supplied by the germline J gene. This sequence joins TRBV6-2 or TRBV6-3 and TRBJ2-6, with D possibly matching TRBD1 (6 bases). The CDR3 loop spans 17 amino acids. Per the germline V gene, CDR1 is MNHEY and CDR2 is SVGEGT. The germline V and J ends were trimmed by 4 bases and 0 bases, with 13 bases remaining between them. CDR3 DNA, as far as it was read: TGTGCCAGCAGTTCCTCCGGGACAAACTCTGGGGCCAACGTC. It is translated as CASSSSGTNSGANV. The whole CDR3 sequence is CASSSSGTNSGANVLTF.

Only a few counts were recorded for this clone. The CDR3 extends 3 residues past the end of the read, so its final part is completed from the germline J gene. This chain uses TRBV2 with TRBJ2-1; 10 bases are shared with TRBD1. Trimming took 6 bases from V and 5 from J; bases not matched to a gene: 10. Germline lookup yields CDR1 SNHLY and CDR2 FYNNEI. CDR3 length: 16 amino acids. The covered CDR3 bases are TGTGCCAGCAGGAGGGCCGGGACAGGGGTCAACAATGAG. Protein: CASRRAGTGVNNE. Given in full, the CDR3 is CASRRAGTGVNNEQFF.

On this clone: The CDR3 extends 3 residues past the end of the read, so its final part is completed from the germline J gene. The chain combines TRBV7-9 with TRBJ2-3, with 8 positions matching TRBD1. V shed 5 bases and J 5 bases; nucleotides not matched to a gene: 6. This CDR3 is built from 14 residues. The germline V gene has CDR1 SEHNR and CDR2 FQNEAQ (reference sequence). This CDR3 reads CASSRGQAGDTQYF. The CDR3 DNA, read in part, is TGTGCCAGCAGCCGGGGACAGGCGGGAGATACG.

This clone was seen many times. Read data end 3 residues before the CDR3 end; the end is taken from the germline J gene. V gene TRBV5-1 combines with J gene TRBJ1-5; TRBD1 is a possible D gene (6 bases). CDR1 and CDR2 from the germline V gene are SGHRS and YFSETQ. Trimming removed 0 bases at V and 2 bases at J, with 6 bases between. The CDR3 totals 14 residues. The covered CDR3 bases are TGCGCCAGCAGCTTGGGGACAGGCAATCAGCCC. Protein: CASSLGTGNQP. The CDR3, in full, reads CASSLGTGNQPQHF.

Many counts were recorded for this clone. The DNA ends 3 residues before the CDR3 does, and the rest of the CDR3 is filled in from the germline J gene. The chain links TRBV10-3 to TRBJ1-6; 7 nucleotides agree with TRBD1. The V gene's germline CDR1 is ENHRY and CDR2 SYGVKD. CDR3 length: 14 amino acids. Germline trimming cut 11 bases from V and 5 bases from J; bases unmatched to any gene: 9. The CDR3 here is CAADSGQHNSPLHF. CDR3 DNA (partial): TGTGCCGCCGATTCGGGACAGCATAATTCACCC.

Concerning this clone itself: Read data end 3 residues before the CDR3 end; the end is taken from the germline J gene. The chain recombines TRBV30 with TRBJ1-5; maybe TRBD1 (5 bases). CDR1 and CDR2 from the germline V gene are GTSNPN and SVGIG (reference sequence). The CDR3 spans 15 residues. Trimming removed 0 bases at V and 3 bases at J, with 12 bases between. The CDR3: CAWSVRRALNQPQHF. The CDR3 DNA, read in part, is TGTGCCTGGAGTGTACGCAGGGCTCTCAATCAGCCC.

With respect to this clone: The read halts 3 residues ahead of the CDR3 end, with the missing end drawn from the germline J gene. V and J are TRBV5-1 and TRBJ2-3, with 8 positions matching TRBD2. CDR1 SGHRS and CDR2 YFSETQ come from the germline V gene. This CDR3 is built from 15 residues. V gave up 4 bases and J gave up 1 base; unmatched junction bases: 5. CDR3 DNA (partial): TGCGCCAGCAGCCTTAGCGGGGATGGCACAGATACG. Translation gives CASSLSGDGTDT. The complete CDR3 protein is CASSLSGDGTDTQYF.

This clone has ten or more counts. The read terminates 3 residues ahead of where the CDR3 ends, so the germline J gene completes it. This chain uses TRBV5-1 with TRBJ1-1; no clear D. The CDR3 runs 14 residues. Per germline, CDR1 SGHRS and CDR2 YFSETQ. The ends were cut back, 0 bases at V and 1 base at J, with 7 bases in the middle. CDR3: CASSLAPGNTEAFF. Partial CDR3 DNA: TGCGCCAGCAGCTTGGCCCCAGGGAACACTGAA.

There are a few counts of this clone. The CDR3 DNA, read in part, is TGTGCCAGCAGTGTTGCTCAGGGGGCCTCGGATAGCAATCAGCCC. Translating it yields CASSVAQGASDSNQP. The full CDR3 protein reads CASSVAQGASDSNQPQHF. The chain recombines TRBV2 with TRBJ1-5; TRBD1 aligns across 8 bases. Read sequence stops 3 residues before the CDR3 end, and the germline J gene provides the missing end. Germline CDR1 reads SNHLY; CDR2 reads FYNNEI. V was clipped by 4 bases and J by 0 bases; unmatched bases: 11. The CDR3 runs to 18 residues.

To note about this clone: Read sequence stops 3 residues before the CDR3 end, and the germline J gene provides the missing end. V and J are TRBV6-2 or TRBV6-3 and TRBJ2-7; D gene uncertain. Trimming left V 1 base short and J 1 base short, with 8 bases between. The V gene's germline CDR1 is MNHEY and CDR2 SVGEGT. The CDR3 runs to 14 residues. The DNA read from the CDR3 is TGTGCCAGCAGTTACTTTGAGGTGTCCTACGAG. Translation: CASSYFEVSYE. The CDR3 as a whole reads CASSYFEVSYEQYF.

As to this clone: Read coverage stops 3 residues before the CDR3 terminus; the germline J gene supplies the remainder. The chain uses TRBV30 and TRBJ2-7, with D possibly matching TRBD2 (5 bases). The CDR3 is 13 residues long. The germline CDR1 and CDR2 sequences are GTSNPN and SVGIG (reference sequence). Between the trimmed V and J ends, which lost 0 bases and 3 bases, there was a span of 9 bases. CDR3 region: CAWSVLAGYEQYF. The DNA read from the CDR3 is TGTGCCTGGAGTGTACTGGCGGGCTACGAG.

This clone was seen a few times. The DNA ends 3 residues before the CDR3 does, and the rest of the CDR3 is filled in from the germline J gene. V and J are TRBV7-8 and TRBJ2-1, with D maybe TRBD1 (5 bases). The CDR3 has 15 amino acids. The ends were cut back, 2 bases at V and 5 bases at J, with 13 bases in the middle. Germline CDR1 reads SGHVS; CDR2 reads FQNEAQ. The CDR3 reads CASSLSYVRDNEQFF. CDR3 bases read: TGTGCCAGCAGCTTATCGTACGTCAGGGACAATGAG.

The table lists this clone with many counts. The missing CDR3 end, 3 residues past where the read stops, is filled in from the germline J gene. V and J are TRBV29-1 and TRBJ2-3, with a possible D match to TRBD1 (6 bases). V was pared by 7 bases and J by 3 bases, with 17 bases between. The germline CDR1 and CDR2 sequences are SQVTM and ANQGSEA. The CDR3 runs to 14 residues. Here the CDR3 reads CSAPTGSGTDTQYF. The CDR3 DNA, read in part, is TGCAGCGCCCCCACAGGGAGTGGGACAGATACG.

This clone was picked up many times. The CDR3 spells CASSLGLAGTYEQYF. CDR3 DNA (partial): TGTGCCAGCTCACTGGGACTAGCGGGAACCTACGAG. The chain employs TRBV18 and TRBJ2-7; 13 bases are shared with TRBD2. The read halts 3 residues ahead of the CDR3 end, with the missing end drawn from the germline J gene. Germline-derived CDR1 and CDR2 are KGHSH and LQKENI. This CDR3 has 15 amino acids. Losses at the gene ends were 4 bases for V and 2 bases for J; bases not matched to a gene: 2.

About this clone: The read terminates 3 residues ahead of where the CDR3 ends, so the germline J gene completes it. The chain links TRBV7-9 to TRBJ2-7; 7 nucleotides line up with TRBD2. The trim removed 4 bases at V and 0 bases at J, leaving 3 bases unmatched. This CDR3 has 14 amino acids. Germline V gives CDR1 SEHNR, CDR2 FQNEAQ (reference sequence). Incomplete CDR3 DNA: TGTGCCAGCAGCTCTTGGACTAGCTCCTACGAG. Translating gives CASSSWTSSYE. The complete CDR3 reads CASSSWTSSYEQYF.

This clone was detected ten times or more. The read ends 3 residues early relative to the CDR3; the germline J gene fills the gap. The genes are TRBV6-2 or TRBV6-3 and TRBJ1-1, with D perhaps TRBD1 (5 bases). Germline values: CDR1 MNHEY, CDR2 SVGEGT. V was cut by 5 bases and J by 7 bases, with 26 bases left in between. The CDR3 is 17 residues long. The CDR3 loop is CASSPSRQGGNIFEAFF. The CDR3 bases that were read are TGTGCCAGCAGTCCCTCCCGCCAGGGTGGAAATATCTTTGAA.

This clone came up many times. Sequencing ends 3 residues short of the CDR3 end; the germline J gene provides the rest. This chain connects TRBV5-6 to TRBJ1-2; 9 nucleotides align to TRBD1. This CDR3 contains 15 residues. V lost 4 bases and J lost 4; bases outside the gene matches: 8. Germline V gene data show CDR1 as SGHDT and CDR2 as YYEEEE. The CDR3: CASSDPTGGGYGYTF. The CDR3 DNA, read in part, is TGTGCCAGCAGCGATCCGACAGGGGGTGGCTATGGC.

This clone was seen many times. The read falls 3 residues short of the CDR3 end, and the missing part is taken from the germline J gene. The genes are TRBV19 and TRBJ2-3; 7 positions agree with TRBD1. The CDR3 contains 14 residues. The junction had 2 bases not matched to a gene; V was cut back by 3 bases and J by 2 bases. The germline CDR1 and CDR2 sequences are LNHDA and SQIVND (reference sequence). The CDR3 sequence: CASSIGTDTDTQYF. The DNA read from the CDR3 is TGTGCCAGTAGTATCGGGACAGACACAGATACG.

About this clone: The CDR3 is cut off 3 residues early in the read; its end comes from the germline J gene. J is TRBJ2-3 and V is TRBV7-2; tentatively, D is TRBD2 (5 bases). The CDR3 has 12 residues. Germline V gives CDR1 SGHTA, CDR2 FQGNSA. CDR3 bases read: TGTGCCAGCACCAGAAAACCGGGGACG. Its translation is CASTRKPGT. The whole CDR3 protein is CASTRKPGTQYF. The full variable domain, its missing parts supplied by reference TRBV7-2 and TRBJ2-3, is GAGVSQSPSNKVTEKGKDVELRCDPISGHTALYWYRQSLGQGLEFLIYFQGNSAPDKSGLPSDRFSAERTGGSVSTLTIQRTQQEDSAVYLCASTRKPGTQYFGPGTRLTVL.